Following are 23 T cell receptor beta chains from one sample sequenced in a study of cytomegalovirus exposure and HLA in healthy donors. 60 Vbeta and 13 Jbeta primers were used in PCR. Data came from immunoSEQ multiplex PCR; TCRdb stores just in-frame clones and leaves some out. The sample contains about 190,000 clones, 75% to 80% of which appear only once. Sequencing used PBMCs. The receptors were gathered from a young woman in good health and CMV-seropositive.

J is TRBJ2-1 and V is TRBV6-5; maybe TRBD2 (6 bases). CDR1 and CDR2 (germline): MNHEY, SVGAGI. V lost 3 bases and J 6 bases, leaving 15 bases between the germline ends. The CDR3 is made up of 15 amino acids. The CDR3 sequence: CASSYQASVPNEQFF. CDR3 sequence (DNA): TGTGCCAGCAGTTATCAAGCTAGCGTCCCCAATGAGCAGTTCTTC.

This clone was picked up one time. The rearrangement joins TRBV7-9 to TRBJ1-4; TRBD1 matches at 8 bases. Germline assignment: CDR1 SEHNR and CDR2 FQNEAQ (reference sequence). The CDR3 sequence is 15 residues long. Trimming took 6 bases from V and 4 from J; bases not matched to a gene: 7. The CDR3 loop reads CASRPAGQGNEKLFF. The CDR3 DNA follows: TGTGCCAGCAGACCCGCTGGACAGGGTAATGAAAAACTGTTTTTT.

CDR3 amino acids: CASSDHRFLQGKETQYF. The CDR3 nucleotides are TGTGCCAGCAGTGACCATCGTTTCCTCCAGGGCAAAGAGACCCAGTACTTC. This chain connects TRBV6-1 to TRBJ2-5, with D maybe TRBD1 (5 bases). The CDR3 is 17 residues long. Trimming shortened V by 3 bases and J by 3 bases, and 20 bases separated the two germline ends. CDR1 and CDR2 (germline): MNHNS, SASEGT.

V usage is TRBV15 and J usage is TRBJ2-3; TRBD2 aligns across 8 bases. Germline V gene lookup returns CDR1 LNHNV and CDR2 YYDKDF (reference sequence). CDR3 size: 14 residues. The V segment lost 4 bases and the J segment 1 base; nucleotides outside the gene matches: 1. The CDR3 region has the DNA TGTGCCACCAGCATAGCGGGGCGCACAGATACGCAGTATTTT. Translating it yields CATSIAGRTDTQYF.

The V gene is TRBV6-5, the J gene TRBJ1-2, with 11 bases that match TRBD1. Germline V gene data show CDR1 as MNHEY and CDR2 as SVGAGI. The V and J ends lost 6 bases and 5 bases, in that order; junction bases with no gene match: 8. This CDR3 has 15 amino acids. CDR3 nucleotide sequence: TGTGCCAGCAGACGCGGACAGGGGGCTTTTTATGGCTACACCTTC. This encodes CASRRGQGAFYGYTF.

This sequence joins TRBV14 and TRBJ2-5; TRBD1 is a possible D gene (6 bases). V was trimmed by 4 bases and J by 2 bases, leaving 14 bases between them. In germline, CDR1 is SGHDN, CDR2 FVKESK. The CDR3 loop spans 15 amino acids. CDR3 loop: CASSLRQAPQETQYF. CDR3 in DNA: TGTGCCAGCAGCCTCCGACAGGCCCCTCAAGAGACCCAGTACTTC.

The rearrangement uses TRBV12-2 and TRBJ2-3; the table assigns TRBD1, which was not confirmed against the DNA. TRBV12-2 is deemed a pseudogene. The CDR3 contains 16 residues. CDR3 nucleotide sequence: TGTGCAAGTCGCTTAGCGCGGCAGGGTGACGCAGATACGCAGTATTTT. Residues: CASRLARQGDADTQYF.

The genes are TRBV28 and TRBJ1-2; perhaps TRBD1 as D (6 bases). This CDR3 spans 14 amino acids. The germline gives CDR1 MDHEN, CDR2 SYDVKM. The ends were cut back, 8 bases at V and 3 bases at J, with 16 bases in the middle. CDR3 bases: TGTGCCAGCGTAGTAGGGGGGGCGGACTATGGCTACACCTTC. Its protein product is CASVVGGADYGYTF.

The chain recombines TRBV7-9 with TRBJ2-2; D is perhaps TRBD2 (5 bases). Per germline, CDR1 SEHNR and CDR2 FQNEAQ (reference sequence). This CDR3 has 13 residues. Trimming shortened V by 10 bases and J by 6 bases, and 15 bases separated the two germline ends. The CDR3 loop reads CANSPGSPGELFF. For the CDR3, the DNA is TGTGCCAATAGTCCGGGGAGCCCCGGGGAGCTGTTTTTT.

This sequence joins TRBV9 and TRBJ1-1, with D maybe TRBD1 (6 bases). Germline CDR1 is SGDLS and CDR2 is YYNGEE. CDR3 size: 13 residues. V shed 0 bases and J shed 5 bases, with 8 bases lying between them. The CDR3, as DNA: TGTGCCAGCAGCGTAGTACAGGGAACTGAAGCTTTCTTT. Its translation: CASSVVQGTEAFF.

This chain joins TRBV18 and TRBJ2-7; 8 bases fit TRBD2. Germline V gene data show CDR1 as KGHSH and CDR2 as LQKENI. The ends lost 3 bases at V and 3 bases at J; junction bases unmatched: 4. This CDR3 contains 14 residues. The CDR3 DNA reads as TGTGCCAGCTCACCTACGGGAGGGCGCTACGAGCAGTACTTC. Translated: CASSPTGGRYEQYF.

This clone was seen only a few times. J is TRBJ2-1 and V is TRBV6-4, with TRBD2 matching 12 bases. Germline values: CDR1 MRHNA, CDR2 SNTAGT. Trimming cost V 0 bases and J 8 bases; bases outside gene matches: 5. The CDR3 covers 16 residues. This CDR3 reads CASSDSTSGSIDEQFF. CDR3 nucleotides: TGTGCCAGCAGTGACTCGACTAGCGGGAGTATCGATGAGCAGTTCTTC.

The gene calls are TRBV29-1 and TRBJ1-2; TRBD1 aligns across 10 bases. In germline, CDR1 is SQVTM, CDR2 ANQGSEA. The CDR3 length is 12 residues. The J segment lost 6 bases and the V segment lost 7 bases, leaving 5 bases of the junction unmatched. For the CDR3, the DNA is TGCAGCGCGAAAGGACAGGGGGATGGCTACACCTTC. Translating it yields CSAKGQGDGYTF.

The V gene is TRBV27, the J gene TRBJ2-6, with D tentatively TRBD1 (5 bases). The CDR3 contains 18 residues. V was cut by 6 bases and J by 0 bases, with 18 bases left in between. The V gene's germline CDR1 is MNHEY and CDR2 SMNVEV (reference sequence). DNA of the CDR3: TGTGCCAGCAGGCCAAGGCCTACAGGTCTCTCTGGGGCCAACGTCCTGACTTTC. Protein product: CASRPRPTGLSGANVLTF.

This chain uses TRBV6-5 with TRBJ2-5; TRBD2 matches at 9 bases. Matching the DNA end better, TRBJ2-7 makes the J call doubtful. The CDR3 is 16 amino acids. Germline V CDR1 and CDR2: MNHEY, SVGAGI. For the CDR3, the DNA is TGTGCCAGCAGTTACTCGGGCGGGGGGGGCACCTACGAGCAGTACTTC. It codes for CASSYSGGGGTYEQYF.

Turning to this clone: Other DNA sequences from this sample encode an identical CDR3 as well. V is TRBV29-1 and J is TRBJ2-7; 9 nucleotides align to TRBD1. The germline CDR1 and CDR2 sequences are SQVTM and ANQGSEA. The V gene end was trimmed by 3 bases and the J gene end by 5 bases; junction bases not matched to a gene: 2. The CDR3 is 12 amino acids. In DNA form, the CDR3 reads TGCAGCGTTGACGACAGGGGGGACGAGCAGTACTTC. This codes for CSVDDRGDEQYF.

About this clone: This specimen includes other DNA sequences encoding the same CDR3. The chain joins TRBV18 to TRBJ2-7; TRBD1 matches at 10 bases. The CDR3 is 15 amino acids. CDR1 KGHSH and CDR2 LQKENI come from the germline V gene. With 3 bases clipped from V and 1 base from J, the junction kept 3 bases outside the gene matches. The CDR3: CASSPGTGDSYEQYF. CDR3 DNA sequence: TGTGCCAGCTCACCCGGGACAGGGGATTCCTACGAGCAGTACTTC.

CDR3 protein: CASRAVGGSPLHF. The CDR3 nucleotides read TGTGCCAGCAGGGCGGTAGGCGGTTCACCCCTCCACTTT. V gene TRBV6-1 combines with J gene TRBJ1-6; D call uncertain. Germline V gene lookup returns CDR1 MNHNS and CDR2 SASEGT. CDR3 size: 13 residues. The V end lost 6 bases, the J end lost 9 bases, and 12 bases lay between the germline ends.

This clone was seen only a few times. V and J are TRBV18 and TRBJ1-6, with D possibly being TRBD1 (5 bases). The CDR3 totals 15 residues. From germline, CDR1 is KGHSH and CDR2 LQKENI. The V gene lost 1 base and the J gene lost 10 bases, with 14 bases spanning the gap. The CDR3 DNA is TGTGCCAGCTCACCACGGGGCGGGGCAGACTCACCCCTCCACTTT. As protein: CASSPRGGADSPLHF.

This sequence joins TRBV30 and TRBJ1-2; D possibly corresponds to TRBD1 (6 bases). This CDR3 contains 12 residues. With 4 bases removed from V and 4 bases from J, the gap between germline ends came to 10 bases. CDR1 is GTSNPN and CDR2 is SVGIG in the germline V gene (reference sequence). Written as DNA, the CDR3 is TGTGCCTGGACACAGGGAGCCTATGGCTACACCTTC. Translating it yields CAWTQGAYGYTF.

The CDR3 DNA is TGTGCCAGCAGTTTATCCCTGGCGGGCGCCACCGGGGAGCTGTTTTTT. Translating it yields CASSLSLAGATGELFF. The chain combines TRBV27 with TRBJ2-2, with D perhaps TRBD2 (5 bases). CDR3 length: 16 residues. CDR1 MNHEY and CDR2 SMNVEV come from the germline V gene (reference sequence). The germline V and J ends were trimmed by 0 bases and 4 bases, with 12 bases remaining between them.

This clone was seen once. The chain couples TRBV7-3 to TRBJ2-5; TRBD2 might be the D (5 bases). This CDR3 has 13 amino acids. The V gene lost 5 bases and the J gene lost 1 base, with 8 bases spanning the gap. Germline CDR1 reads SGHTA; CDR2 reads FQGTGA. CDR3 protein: CASSRLPQETQYF. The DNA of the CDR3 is TGTGCCAGCAGCCGACTACCCCAAGAGACCCAGTACTTC.

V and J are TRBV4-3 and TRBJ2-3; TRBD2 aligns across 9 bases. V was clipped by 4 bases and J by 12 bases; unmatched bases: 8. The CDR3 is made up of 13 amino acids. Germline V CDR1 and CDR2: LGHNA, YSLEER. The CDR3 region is CASSPSSGGRQYF. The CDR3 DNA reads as TGCGCCAGCAGCCCAAGTAGCGGGGGCCGACAGTATTTT.